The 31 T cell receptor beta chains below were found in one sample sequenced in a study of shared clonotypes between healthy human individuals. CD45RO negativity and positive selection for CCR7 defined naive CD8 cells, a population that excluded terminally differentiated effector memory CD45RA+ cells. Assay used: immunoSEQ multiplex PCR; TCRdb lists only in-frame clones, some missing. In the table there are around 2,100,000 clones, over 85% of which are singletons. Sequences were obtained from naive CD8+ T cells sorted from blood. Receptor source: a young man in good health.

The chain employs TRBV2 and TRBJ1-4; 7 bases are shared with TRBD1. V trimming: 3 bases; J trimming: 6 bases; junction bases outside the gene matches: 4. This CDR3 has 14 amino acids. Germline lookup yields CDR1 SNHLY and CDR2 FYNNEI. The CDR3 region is CASSDWDRDEKLFF. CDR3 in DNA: TGTGCCAGCAGTGACTGGGACAGAGATGAAAAACTGTTTTTT.

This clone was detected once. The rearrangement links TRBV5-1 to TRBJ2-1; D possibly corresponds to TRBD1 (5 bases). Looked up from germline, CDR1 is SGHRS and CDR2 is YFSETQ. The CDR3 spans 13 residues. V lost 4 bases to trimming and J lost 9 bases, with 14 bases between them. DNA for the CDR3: TGCGCCAGCAGCACGTACCAGGGCGGTGAGCAGTTCTTC. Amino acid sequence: CASSTYQGGEQFF.

The CDR3 nucleotides read TGTGCCAGCAGCGTTAACGGGCTTGGGGGGCGAGTCTACGAGCAGTACTTC. This codes for CASSVNGLGGRVYEQYF. The J gene is TRBJ2-7, the V gene TRBV5-4, with D tentatively TRBD1 or TRBD2 (6 bases each). Germline V lookup: CDR1 SGHNT, CDR2 YYREEE (reference sequence). The CDR3 is made up of 17 amino acids. V shed 4 bases and J shed 3 bases, with 23 bases lying between them.

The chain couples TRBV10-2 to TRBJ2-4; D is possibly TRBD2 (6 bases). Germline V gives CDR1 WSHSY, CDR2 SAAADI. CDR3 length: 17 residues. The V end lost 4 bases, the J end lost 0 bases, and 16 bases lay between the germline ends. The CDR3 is CASSGPTEGLAKNIQYF. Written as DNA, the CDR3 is TGCGCCAGCAGTGGACCAACGGAGGGTCTAGCCAAAAACATTCAGTACTTC.

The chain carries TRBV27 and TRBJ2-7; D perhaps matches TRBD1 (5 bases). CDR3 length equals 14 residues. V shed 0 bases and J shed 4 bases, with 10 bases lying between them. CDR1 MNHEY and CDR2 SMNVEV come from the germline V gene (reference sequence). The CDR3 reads CASSLSGVAYEQYF. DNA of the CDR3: TGTGCCAGCAGTTTATCAGGGGTCGCTTACGAGCAGTACTTC.

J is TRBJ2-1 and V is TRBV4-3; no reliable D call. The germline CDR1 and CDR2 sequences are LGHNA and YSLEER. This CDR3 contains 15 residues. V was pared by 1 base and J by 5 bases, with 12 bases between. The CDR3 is CASSQVWLTDNEQFF. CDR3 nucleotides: TGCGCCAGCAGCCAAGTCTGGCTTACAGACAATGAGCAGTTCTTC.

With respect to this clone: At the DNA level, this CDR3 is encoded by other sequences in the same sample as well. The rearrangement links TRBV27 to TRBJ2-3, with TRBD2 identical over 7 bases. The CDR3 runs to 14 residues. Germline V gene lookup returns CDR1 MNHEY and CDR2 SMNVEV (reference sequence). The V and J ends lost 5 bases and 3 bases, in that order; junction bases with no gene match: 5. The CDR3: CASSPGLGTDTQYF. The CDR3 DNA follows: TGTGCCAGCAGTCCAGGACTAGGGACAGATACGCAGTATTTT.

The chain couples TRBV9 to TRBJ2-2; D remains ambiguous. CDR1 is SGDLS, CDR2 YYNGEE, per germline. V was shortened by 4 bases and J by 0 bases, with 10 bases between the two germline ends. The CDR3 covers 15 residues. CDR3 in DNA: TGTGCCAGCAGCCCTAACGACCCGAACACCGGGGAGCTGTTTTTT. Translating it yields CASSPNDPNTGELFF.

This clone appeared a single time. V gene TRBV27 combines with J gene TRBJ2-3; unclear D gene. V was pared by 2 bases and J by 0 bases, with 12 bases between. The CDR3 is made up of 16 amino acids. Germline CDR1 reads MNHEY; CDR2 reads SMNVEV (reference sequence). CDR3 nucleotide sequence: TGTGCCAGCAGTTTAGAACCTTACTGGAGCACAGATACGCAGTATTTT. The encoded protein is CASSLEPYWSTDTQYF.

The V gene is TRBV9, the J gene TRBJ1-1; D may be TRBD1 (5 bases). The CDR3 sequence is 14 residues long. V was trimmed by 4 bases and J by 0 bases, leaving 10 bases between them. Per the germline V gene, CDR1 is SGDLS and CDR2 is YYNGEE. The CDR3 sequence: CASSKTVMNTEAFF. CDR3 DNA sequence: TGTGCCAGCAGCAAGACAGTTATGAACACTGAAGCTTTCTTT.

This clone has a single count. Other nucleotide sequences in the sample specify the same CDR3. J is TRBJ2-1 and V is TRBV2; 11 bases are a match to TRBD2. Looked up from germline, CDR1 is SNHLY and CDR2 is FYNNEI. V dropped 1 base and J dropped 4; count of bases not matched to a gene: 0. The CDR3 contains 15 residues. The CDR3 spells CASSEGLAGYNEQFF. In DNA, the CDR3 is TGTGCCAGCAGTGAAGGACTAGCGGGGTACAATGAGCAGTTCTTC.

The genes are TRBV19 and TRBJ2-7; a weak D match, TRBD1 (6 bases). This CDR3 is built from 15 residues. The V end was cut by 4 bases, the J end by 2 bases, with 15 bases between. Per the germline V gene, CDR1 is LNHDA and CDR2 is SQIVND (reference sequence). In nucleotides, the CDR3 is TGTGCCAGTAGTAACAACCGGGACAATCCCTACGAGCAGTACTTC. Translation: CASSNNRDNPYEQYF.

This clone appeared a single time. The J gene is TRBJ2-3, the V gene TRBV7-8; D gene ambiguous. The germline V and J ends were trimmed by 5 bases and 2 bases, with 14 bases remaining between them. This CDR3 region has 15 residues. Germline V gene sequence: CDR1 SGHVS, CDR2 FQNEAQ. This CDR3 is CASSPQSEDTDTQYF. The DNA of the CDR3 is TGTGCCAGCAGCCCCCAATCTGAGGACACAGATACGCAGTATTTT.

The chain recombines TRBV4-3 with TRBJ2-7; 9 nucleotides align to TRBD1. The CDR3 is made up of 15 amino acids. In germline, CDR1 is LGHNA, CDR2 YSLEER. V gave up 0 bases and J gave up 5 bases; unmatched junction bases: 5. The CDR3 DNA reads TGCGCCAGCAGCCAAGATTGGGACAGGGACGACGAGCAGTACTTC. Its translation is CASSQDWDRDDEQYF.

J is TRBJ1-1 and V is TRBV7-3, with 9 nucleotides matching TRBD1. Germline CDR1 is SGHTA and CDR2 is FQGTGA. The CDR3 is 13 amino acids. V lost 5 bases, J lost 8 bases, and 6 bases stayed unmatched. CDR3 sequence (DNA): TGTGCCAGCAGCCCTACCGGGACAGGGGAAGCTTTCTTT. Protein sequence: CASSPTGTGEAFF.

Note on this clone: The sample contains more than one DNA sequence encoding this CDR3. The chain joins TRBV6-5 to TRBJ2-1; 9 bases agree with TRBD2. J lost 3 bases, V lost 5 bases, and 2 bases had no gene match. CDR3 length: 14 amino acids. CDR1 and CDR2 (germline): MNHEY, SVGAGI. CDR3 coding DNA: TGTGCCAGCAGTCTGACTAGCGGCTACAATGAGCAGTTCTTC. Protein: CASSLTSGYNEQFF.

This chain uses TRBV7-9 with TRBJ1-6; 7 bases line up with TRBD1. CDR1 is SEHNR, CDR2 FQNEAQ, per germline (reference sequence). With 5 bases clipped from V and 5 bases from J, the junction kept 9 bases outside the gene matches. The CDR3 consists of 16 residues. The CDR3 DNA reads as TGTGCCAGCAGCCAAAACCGGGACAGCGATAATTCACCCCTCCACTTT. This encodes CASSQNRDSDNSPLHF.

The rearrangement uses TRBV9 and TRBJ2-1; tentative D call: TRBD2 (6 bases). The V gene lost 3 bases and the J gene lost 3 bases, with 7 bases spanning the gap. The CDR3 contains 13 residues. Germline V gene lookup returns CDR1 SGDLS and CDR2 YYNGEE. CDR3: CASSGRVYNEQFF. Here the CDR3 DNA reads TGTGCCAGCAGCGGGAGGGTCTACAATGAGCAGTTCTTC.

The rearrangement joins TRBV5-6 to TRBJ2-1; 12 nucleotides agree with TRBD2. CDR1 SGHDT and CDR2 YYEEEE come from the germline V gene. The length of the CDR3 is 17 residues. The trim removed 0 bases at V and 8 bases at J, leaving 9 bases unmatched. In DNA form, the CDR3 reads TGTGCCAGCAGCTTGGTTCGCGCGACTAGCGGGAGTTATGAGCAGTTCTTC. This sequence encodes CASSLVRATSGSYEQFF.

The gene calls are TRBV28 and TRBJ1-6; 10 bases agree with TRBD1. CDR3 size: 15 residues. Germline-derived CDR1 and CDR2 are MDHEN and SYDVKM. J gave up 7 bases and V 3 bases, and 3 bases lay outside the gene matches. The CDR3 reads CASSFGTGVNSPLHF. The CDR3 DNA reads TGTGCCAGCAGTTTTGGGACAGGGGTGAATTCACCCCTCCACTTT. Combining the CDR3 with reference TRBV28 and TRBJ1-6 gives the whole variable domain DVKVTQSSRYLVKRTGEKVFLECVQDMDHENMFWYRQDPGLGLRLIYFSYDVKMKEKGDIPEGYSVSREKKERFSLILESASTNQTSMYLCASSFGTGVNSPLHFGNGTRLTVT.

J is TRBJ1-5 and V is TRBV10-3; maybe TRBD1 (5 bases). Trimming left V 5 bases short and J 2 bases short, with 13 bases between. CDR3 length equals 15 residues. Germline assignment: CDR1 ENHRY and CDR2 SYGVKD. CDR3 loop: CAISRTGGGNQPQHF. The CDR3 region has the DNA TGTGCCATCAGTCGCACGGGGGGGGGCAATCAGCCCCAGCATTTT.

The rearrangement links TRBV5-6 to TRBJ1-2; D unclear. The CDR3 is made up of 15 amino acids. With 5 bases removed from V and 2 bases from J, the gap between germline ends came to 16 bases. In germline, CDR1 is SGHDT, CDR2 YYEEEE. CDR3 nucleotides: TGTGCCAGCAGACTGAAGGCGGAGGAAAACTATGGCTACACCTTC. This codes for CASRLKAEENYGYTF.

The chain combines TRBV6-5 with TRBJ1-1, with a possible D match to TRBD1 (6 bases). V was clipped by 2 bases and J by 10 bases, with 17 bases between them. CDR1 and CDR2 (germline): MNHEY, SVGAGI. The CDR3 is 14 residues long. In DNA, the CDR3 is TGTGCCAGCAGTTACGGAGAGGGGGGATACGGAGCTTTCTTT. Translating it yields CASSYGEGGYGAFF.

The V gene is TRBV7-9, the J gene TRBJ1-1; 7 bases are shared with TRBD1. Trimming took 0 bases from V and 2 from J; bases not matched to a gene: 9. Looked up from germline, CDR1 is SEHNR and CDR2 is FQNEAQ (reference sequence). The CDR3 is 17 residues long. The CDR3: CASSLAYGQAFNTEAFF. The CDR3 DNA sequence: TGTGCCAGCAGCTTAGCATACGGACAGGCTTTTAACACTGAAGCTTTCTTT.

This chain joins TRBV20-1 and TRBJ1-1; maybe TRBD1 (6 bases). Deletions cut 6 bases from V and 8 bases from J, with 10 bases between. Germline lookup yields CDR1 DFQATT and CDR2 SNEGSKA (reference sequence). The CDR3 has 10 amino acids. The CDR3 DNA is TGCAGTGCACACGGACAGGAAGCTTTCTTT. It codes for CSAHGQEAFF.

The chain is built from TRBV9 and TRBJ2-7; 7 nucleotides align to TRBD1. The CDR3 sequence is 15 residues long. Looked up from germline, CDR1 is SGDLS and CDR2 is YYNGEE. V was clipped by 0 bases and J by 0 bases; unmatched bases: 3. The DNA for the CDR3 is TGTGCCAGCAGCGTAGAACAGGGGAGCTCCTACGAGCAGTACTTC. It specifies CASSVEQGSSYEQYF.

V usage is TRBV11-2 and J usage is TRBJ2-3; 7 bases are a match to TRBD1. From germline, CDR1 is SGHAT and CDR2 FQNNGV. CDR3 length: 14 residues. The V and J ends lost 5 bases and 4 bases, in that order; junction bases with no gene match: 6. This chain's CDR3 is CASSPTTGADTQYF. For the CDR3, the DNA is TGTGCCAGCAGCCCAACCACAGGGGCAGATACGCAGTATTTT. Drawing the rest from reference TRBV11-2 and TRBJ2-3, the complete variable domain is EAGVAQSPRYKIIEKRQSVAFWCNPISGHATLYWYQQILGQGPKLLIQFQNNGVVDDSQLPKDRFSAERLKGVDSTLKIQPAKLEDSAVYLCASSPTTGADTQYFGPGTRLTVL.

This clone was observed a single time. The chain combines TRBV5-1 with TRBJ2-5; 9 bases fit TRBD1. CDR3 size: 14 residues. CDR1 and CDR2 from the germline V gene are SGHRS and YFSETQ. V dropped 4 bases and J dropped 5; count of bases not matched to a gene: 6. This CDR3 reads CASSPWTGVETQYF. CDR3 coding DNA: TGCGCCAGCAGCCCCTGGACAGGGGTGGAGACCCAGTACTTC.

CDR3 DNA: TGTGCCAGCAGCGCGGACAGTAATTCACCCCTCCACTTT. Residues: CASSADSNSPLHF. V usage is TRBV2 and J usage is TRBJ1-6, with D perhaps matching TRBD1 (6 bases). V shed 6 bases and J shed 6 bases, with 9 bases lying between them. Germline CDR1 and CDR2: SNHLY and FYNNEI. This CDR3 contains 13 residues.

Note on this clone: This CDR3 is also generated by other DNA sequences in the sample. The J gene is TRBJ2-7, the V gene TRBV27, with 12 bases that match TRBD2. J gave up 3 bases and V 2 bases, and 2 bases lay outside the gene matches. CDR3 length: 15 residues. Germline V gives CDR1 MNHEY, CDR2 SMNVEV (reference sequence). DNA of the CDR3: TGTGCCAGCAGTTTACGACTAGCGGGAGTCTACGAGCAGTACTTC. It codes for CASSLRLAGVYEQYF.

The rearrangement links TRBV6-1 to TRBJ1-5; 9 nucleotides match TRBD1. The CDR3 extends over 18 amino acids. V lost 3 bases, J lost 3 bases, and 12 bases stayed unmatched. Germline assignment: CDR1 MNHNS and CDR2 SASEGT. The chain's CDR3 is CASSDSWDRDIYNQPQHF. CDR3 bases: TGTGCCAGCAGTGATTCCTGGGACAGGGATATATACAATCAGCCCCAGCATTTT.